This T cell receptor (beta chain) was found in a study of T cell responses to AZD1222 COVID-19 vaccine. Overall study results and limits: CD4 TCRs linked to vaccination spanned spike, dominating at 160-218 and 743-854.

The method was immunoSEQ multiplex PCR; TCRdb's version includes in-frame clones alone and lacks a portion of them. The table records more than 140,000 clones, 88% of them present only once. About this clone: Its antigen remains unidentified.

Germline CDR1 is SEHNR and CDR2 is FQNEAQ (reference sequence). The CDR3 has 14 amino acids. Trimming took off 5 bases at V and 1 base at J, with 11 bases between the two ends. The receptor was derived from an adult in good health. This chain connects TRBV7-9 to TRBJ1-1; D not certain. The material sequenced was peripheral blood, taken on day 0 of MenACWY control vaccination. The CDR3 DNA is TGTGCCAGCAGCCCCTGGCAGCCGAACACTGAAGCTTTCTTT. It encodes CASSPWQPNTEAFF.